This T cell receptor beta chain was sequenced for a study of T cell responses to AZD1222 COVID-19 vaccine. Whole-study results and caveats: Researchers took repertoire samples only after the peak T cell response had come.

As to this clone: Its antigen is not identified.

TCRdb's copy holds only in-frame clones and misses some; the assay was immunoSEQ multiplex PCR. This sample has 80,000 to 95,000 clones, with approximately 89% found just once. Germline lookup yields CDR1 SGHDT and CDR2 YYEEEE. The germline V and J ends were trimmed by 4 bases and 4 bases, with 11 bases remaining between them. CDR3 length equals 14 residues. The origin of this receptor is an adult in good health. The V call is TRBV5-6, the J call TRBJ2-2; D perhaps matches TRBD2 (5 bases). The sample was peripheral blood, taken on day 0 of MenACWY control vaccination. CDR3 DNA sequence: TGTGCCAGCAGCACCCTAGCTGGCACCGGGGAGCTGTTTTTT. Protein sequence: CASSTLAGTGELFF.